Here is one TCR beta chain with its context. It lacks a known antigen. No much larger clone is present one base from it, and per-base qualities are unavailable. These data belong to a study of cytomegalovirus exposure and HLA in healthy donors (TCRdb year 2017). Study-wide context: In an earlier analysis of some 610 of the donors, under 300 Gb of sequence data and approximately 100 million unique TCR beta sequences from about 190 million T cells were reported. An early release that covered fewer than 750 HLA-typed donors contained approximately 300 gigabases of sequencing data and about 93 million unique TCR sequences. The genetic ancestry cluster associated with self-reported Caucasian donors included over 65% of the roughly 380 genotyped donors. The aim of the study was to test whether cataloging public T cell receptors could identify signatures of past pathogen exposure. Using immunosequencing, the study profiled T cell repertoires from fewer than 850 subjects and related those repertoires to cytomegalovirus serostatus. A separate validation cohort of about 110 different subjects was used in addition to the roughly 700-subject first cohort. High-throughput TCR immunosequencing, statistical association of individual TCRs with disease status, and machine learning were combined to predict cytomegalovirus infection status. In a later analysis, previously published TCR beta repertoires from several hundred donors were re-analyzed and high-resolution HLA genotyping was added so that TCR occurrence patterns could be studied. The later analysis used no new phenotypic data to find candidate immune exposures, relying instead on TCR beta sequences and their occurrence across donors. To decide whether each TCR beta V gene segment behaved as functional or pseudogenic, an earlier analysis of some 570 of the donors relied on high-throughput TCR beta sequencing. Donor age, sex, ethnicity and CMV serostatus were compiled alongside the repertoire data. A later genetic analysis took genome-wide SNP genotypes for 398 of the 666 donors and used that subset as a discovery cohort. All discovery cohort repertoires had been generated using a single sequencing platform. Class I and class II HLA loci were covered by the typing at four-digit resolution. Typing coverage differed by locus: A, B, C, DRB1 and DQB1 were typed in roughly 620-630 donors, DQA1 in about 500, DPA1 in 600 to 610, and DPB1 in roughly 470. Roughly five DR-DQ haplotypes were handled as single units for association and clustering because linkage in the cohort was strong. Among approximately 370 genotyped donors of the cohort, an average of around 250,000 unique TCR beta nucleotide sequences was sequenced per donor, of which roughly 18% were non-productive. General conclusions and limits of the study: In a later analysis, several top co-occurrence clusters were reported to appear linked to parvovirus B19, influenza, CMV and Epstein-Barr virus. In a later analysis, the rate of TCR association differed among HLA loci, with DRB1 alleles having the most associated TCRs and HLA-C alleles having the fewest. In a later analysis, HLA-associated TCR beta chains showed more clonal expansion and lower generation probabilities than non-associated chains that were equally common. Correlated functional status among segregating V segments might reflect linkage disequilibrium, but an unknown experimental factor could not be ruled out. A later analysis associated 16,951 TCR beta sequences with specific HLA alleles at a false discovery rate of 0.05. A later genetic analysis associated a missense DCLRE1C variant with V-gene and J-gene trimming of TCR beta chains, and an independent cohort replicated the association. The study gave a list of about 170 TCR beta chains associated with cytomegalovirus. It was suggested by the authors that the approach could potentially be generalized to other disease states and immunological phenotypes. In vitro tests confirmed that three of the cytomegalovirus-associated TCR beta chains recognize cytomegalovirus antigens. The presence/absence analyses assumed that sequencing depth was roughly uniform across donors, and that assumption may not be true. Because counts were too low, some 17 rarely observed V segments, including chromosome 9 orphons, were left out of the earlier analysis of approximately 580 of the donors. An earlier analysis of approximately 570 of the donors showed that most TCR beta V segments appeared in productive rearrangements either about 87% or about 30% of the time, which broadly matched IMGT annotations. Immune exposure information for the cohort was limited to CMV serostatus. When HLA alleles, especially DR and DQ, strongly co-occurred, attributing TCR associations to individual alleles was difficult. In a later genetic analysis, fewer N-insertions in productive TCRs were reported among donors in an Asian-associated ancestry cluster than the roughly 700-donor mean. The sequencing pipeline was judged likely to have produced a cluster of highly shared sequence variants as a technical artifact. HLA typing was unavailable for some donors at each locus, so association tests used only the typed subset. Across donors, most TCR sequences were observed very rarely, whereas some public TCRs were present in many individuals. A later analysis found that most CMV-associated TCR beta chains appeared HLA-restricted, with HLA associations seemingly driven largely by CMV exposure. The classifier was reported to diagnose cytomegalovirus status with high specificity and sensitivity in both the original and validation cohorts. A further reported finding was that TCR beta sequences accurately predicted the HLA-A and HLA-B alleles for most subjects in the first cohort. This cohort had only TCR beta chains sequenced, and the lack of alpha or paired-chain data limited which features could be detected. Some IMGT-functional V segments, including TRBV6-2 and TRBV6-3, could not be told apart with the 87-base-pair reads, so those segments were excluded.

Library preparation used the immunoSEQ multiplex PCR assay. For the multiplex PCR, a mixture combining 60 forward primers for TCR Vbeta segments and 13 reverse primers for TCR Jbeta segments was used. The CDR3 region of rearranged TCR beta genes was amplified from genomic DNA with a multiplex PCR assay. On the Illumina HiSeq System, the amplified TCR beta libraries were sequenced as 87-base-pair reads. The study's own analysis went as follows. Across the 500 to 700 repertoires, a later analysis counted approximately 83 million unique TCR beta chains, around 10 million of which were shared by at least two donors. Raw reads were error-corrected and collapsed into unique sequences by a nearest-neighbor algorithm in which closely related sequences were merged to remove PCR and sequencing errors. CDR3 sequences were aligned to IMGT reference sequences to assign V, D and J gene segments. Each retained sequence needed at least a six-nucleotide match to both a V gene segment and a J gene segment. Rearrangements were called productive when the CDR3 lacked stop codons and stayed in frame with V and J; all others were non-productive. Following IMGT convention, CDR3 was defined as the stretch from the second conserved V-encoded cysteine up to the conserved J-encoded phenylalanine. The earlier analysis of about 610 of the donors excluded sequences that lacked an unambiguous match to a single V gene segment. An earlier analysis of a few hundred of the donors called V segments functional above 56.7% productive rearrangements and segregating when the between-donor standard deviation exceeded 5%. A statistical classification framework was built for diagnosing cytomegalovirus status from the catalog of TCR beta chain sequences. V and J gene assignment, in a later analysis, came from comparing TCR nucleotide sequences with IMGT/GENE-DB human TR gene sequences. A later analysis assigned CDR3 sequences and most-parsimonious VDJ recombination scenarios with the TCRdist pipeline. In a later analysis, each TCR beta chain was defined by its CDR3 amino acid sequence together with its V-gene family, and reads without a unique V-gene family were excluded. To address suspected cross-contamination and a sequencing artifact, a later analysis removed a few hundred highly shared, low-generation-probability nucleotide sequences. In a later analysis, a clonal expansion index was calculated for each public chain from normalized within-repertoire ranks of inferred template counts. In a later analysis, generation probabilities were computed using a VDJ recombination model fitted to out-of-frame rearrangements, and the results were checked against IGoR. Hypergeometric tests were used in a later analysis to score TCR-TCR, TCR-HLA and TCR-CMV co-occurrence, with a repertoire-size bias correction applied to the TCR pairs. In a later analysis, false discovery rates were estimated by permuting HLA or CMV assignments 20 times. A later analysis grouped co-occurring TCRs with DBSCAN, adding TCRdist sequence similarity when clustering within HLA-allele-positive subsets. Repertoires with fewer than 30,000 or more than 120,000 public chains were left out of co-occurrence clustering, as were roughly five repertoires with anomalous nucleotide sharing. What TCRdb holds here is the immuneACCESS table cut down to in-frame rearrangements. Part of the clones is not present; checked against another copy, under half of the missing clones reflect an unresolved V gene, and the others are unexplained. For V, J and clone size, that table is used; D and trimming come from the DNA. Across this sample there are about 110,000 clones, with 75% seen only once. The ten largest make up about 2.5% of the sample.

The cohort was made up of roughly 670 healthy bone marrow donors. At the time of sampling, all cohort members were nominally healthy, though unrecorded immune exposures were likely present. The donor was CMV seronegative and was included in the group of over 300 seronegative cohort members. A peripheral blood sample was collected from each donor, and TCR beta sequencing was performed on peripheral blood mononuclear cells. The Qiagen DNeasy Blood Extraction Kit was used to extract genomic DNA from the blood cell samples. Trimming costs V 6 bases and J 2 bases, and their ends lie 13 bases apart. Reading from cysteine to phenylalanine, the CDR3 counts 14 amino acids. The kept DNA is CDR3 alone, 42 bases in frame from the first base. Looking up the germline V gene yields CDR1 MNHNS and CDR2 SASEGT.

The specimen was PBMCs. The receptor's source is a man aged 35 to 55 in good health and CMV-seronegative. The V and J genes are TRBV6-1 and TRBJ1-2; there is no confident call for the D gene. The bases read TGTGCCAGCAGGGAGGGCTCCGGGAACTATGGCTACACCTTC. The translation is CASREGSGNYGYTF.